This TCR beta chain was recovered during a study of Graves' ophthalmopathy and Graves' hyperthyroidism (dated by TCRdb to between 2018 and 2020). Context from the whole study: Peripheral blood was collected before any treatment was given, at the time of initial diagnosis. To explore V-J signatures that separate ophthalmopathy from hyperthyroidism, a discovery set of about 98 patients was enrolled, consisting of about 45 with ophthalmopathy and approximately 60 with stable hyperthyroidism. Following sampling, methimazole starting at 30 mg daily was administered to hyperthyroidism patients, and high-dose intravenous methylprednisolone was administered to ophthalmopathy patients. To tell Graves' ophthalmopathy apart from Graves' hyperthyroidism, and to predict which patients would progress to ophthalmopathy, the study relied on TCR beta repertoire signatures. An independent validation cohort comprised 18 hyperthyroidism patients and over 15 patients who later progressed from hyperthyroidism to ophthalmopathy. In total, around 130 blood samples were TCR-sequenced: under 45 ophthalmopathy, some 75 hyperthyroidism and some 17 hyperthyroidism-to-ophthalmopathy patients. In roughly six hyperthyroidism patients, the T-cell repertoire of thyroid tissue was compared with the T-cell repertoire of blood.

Unmatched junction bases come to 4, with V trimmed by 7 bases and J by 0 bases. The cysteine opens and the phenylalanine closes a CDR3 of 15 amino acids. This entry keeps only the CDR3 DNA: 45 bases, framed from base 1. Taken from the germline V gene (reference sequence), the CDR1 and CDR2 loops are DFQATT and SNEGSKA. For repertoire sequencing, the TCR beta CDR3 regions were amplified from RNA transcripts. The first round was an RT-PCR using HTBI primers with the Qiagen OneStep RT-PCR kit, and this first round was followed by a second-round multiplex PCR, then size selection and purification. Libraries were sequenced on an Illumina HiSeq2000 using paired-end 100 bp reads. Concerning the study's data processing: SOAPnuke was used to process the reads, removing any read that contained adapters or uncalled bases, had a mean Phred below 15, or lacked an exact match to the constant primer or identifier. COPE v1.2.5 was used to merge the high-quality paired reads. Each unique nucleotide sequence was treated as a clonotype, and MiTCR v1.1 was used to align the clonotypes to the IMGT TRB V, D and J references. Only V-J combinations with frequency above 0.0001 were analysed, covering approximately 99% of repertoires. For each V-J combination, a TCR clonal expansion and chaos score was defined as F50 clonal expansion divided by the chaos observed in the TCRdist matrix. Features were reduced by Welch's t-statistics and random forest to roughly 14 V-J combinations, which fed a naive Bayes classifier. The similarity between thyroid and blood repertoires was quantified using the Morisita-Horn index. TCRdb passed the public sequencing reads through fastp at Q25 and MiXCR, retaining productive beta sequences. CDR3 protein sequences are deduplicated, and each keeps its most common genes and DNA. For this entry, the V and J calls and clone size follow TCRdb and not the study's own pipeline. The sample contains a few hundred thousand distinct CDR3 sequences, roughly 17% of them found a single time. The ten largest clones take up 2.4% of the sample.

This clonotype occurred many times. Its antigen remains unidentified. No much larger clone exists at a distance of one base, and base qualities are not known. Beyond this particular receptor, the publication reports: Sample size was not predetermined statistically, and investigators were not blinded to group allocation. In validation, the model predicted ophthalmopathy progression with about 71% sensitivity and roughly 72% specificity; some twelve predicted patients were CT-confirmed with GO in a median of about 7.1 months. In cross-validation, the 13-signature model distinguished ophthalmopathy from stable hyperthyroidism with 87.88% sensitivity and approximately 81% specificity, while in the test set the corresponding values were roughly 80% and 75%. Most expanded thyroid clonotypes with a frequency above 0.001 also appeared in blood, which suggests that blood repertoires may reflect the immune response in the thyroid.

Hyperthyroidism was defined as stable when no progression to ophthalmopathy occurred within 18 months of follow-up. Hyperthyroidism patients were newly diagnosed, were aged 18 to 65 years, and had a disease duration under 2 months. Patients were excluded if they had other autoimmune diseases, uncontrolled infections, pregnancy or lactation. Clinical symptoms, serum thyroxine, TRAb, thyroid ultrasound and orbital computed tomography formed the basis of the diagnosis. Using Ficoll-Paque density gradient centrifugation, PBMCs were isolated from 8.5 to 10 ml of fresh peripheral blood. Trizol reagent was used to extract the total RNA, and its quality was then checked on an Agilent 2100 Bioanalyzer.

This TCR was sampled from an adult woman with stable Graves' hyperthyroidism. This chain is built from TRBV20-1 and TRBJ2-5; TRBD2 fits 14 bases in the junction. Sequenced sample: peripheral blood. The DNA reads TGCAGTGTCGCGGGACTAGCGGGAGACCAAGAGACCCAGTACTTC. The encoded protein is CSVAGLAGDQETQYF.